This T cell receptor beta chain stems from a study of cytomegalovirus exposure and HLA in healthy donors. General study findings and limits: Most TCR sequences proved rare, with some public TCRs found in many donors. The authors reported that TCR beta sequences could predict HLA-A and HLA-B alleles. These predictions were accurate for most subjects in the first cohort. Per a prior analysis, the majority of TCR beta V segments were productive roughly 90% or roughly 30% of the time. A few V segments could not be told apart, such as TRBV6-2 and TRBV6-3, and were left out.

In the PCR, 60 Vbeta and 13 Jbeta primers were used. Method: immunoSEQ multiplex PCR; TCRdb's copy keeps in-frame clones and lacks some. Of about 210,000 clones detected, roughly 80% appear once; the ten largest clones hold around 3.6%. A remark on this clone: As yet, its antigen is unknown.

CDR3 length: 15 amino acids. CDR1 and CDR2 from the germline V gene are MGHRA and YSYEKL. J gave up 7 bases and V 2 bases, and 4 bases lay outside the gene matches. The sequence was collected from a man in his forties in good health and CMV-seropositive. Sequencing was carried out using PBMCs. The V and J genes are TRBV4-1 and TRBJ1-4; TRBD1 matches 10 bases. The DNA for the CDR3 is TGCGCCAGCAGCCAATCTGGGACAGGGGTTGAAAAACTGTTTTTT. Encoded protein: CASSQSGTGVEKLFF.